The sequence of this TCR beta chain was determined in a study of cytomegalovirus exposure and HLA in healthy donors. Study-wide points: A later analysis reported that several of the most significant clusters appeared to be linked to common viral pathogens, among them Epstein-Barr virus.

V shed 5 bases and J 2 bases; nucleotides not matched to a gene: 11. The CDR3 is made up of 18 amino acids. CDR1 is SGHAT, CDR2 FQNNGV, per germline. In the PCR, 60 Vbeta and 13 Jbeta primers were used. Only in-frame clones appear in the TCRdb table, and some are missing; sequencing was by immunoSEQ multiplex PCR. The sample shows roughly 180,000 clones, 76% of them seen only once. A remark on this clone: Its cognate antigen is unknown.

The source material was PBMCs. V gene TRBV11-2 combines with J gene TRBJ2-7; 14 bases fit TRBD2. The source is a woman aged 30 to 39 in good health and CMV-seropositive. CDR3: CASSRTTTSGGDTYEQYF. The CDR3 bases are TGTGCCAGCAGCCGGACTACGACTAGCGGGGGGGACACCTACGAGCAGTACTTC.